Below, 7 T cell receptor beta chains from the same sample are listed, as sequenced in a study of T cells in women clearing cervical HPV infection. TCRdb's table, derived via immunoSEQ multiplex PCR, lists solely in-frame clones and lacks some. The table gives approximately 35,000 clones; the top ten clones make up 7.5% to 10% of it. Sequences were obtained from blood buffy coat. The origin of the receptors is a woman between 18 and 70 years old with a cervical HPV16 infection that either progressed to CIN3+ or cleared (not recorded which).

To note about this clone: The read halts 3 residues ahead of the CDR3 end, with the missing end drawn from the germline J gene. V gene TRBV7-6 combines with J gene TRBJ2-7; D is ambiguous. Germline V lookup: CDR1 SGHVS, CDR2 FNYEAQ. Trimming left V 5 bases short and J 3 bases short, with 11 bases between. The CDR3 has 13 amino acids. The covered CDR3 bases are TGTGCCAGCAGCACCAGGCTTTTCTACGAG. Protein: CASSTRLFYE. The CDR3 in full is CASSTRLFYEQYF.

With regard to this clone: The read finishes 3 residues shy of the CDR3 end, and the germline J gene is used to complete it. The J gene is TRBJ1-1, the V gene TRBV2; D unclear. Per germline, CDR1 SNHLY and CDR2 FYNNEI. Trimming cost V 7 bases and J 7 bases, with 16 bases left between them. This CDR3 is built from 13 residues. The sequenced part of the CDR3 DNA is TGTGCCAGCAATCGTGGAGGCGGGGATGAA. Encoded protein: CASNRGGGDE. The whole CDR3 is CASNRGGGDEAFF.

A note on this clone: The read stops 3 residues short of the end of the CDR3; the missing end is completed from the germline J gene. This sequence joins TRBV20-1 and TRBJ1-2, with a possible D match to TRBD1 (5 bases). Germline V gene lookup returns CDR1 DFQATT and CDR2 SNEGSKA (reference sequence). V dropped 4 bases and J dropped 0 bases, with 15 bases sitting between them. This CDR3 has 15 amino acids. CDR3 DNA, as far as it was read: TGCAGTGCTAAAACACCGACAGAAGCTAACTATGGC. Protein sequence: CSAKTPTEANYG. In full, the CDR3 is CSAKTPTEANYGYTF.

Regarding this clone: Sequencing ends 3 residues short of the CDR3 end; the germline J gene provides the rest. V is TRBV29-1 and J is TRBJ2-1; D perhaps matches TRBD2 (6 bases). In germline, CDR1 is SQVTM, CDR2 ANQGSEA. Trimming removed 3 bases from V and 3 bases from J, with 9 bases in between. CDR3 size: 13 residues. The CDR3 sequence is CSVETGLYNEQFF. The CDR3 DNA, read in part, is TGCAGCGTTGAGACGGGACTCTACAATGAG.

Note on this clone: Sequencing ends 3 residues short of the CDR3 end; the germline J gene provides the rest. The chain couples TRBV7-4 to TRBJ1-2; weak D call: TRBD1 (6 bases). The V gene's germline CDR1 is SGHVT and CDR2 SQSDAQ. The CDR3 contains 15 residues. CDR3 DNA, as far as it was read: TGTGCCAGCAGCTTACGGCAGGGGAGCTCCTACGAC. Amino acids: CASSLRQGSSYD. The entire CDR3 sequence reads CASSLRQGSSYDYTF.

As regards this clone: The read comes to an end 3 residues before the CDR3 does, leaving the germline J gene to fill in the end. The chain uses TRBV5-6 and TRBJ2-7, with 7 bases lining up with TRBD1. Germline lookup yields CDR1 SGHDT and CDR2 YYEEEE. The CDR3 runs 14 residues. V trimming: 3 bases; J trimming: 2 bases; junction bases outside the gene matches: 5. The part of the CDR3 DNA that was read is TGTGCCAGCAGCTCCCCCCAGGGGGCCTACGAG. It yields the protein CASSSPQGAYE. The complete CDR3 protein is CASSSPQGAYEQYF.

A word on this clone: The CDR3 end falls 3 residues outside the read, so it is completed with the germline J gene. The chain couples TRBV20-1 to TRBJ2-3, with D perhaps TRBD2 (6 bases). The CDR3 sequence is 14 residues long. With 0 bases removed from V and 2 bases from J, the gap between germline ends came to 9 bases. CDR1 and CDR2 (germline): DFQATT, SNEGSKA (reference sequence). CDR3 DNA, as far as it was read: TGCAGTGCTAGAGATGGGCGGGACACAGATACG. Translation gives CSARDGRDTDT. The whole CDR3 protein reads CSARDGRDTDTQYF.